This T cell receptor (beta chain) was recovered during a study of T-cell reconstitution after alpha-beta-depleted transplantation in children. A library of TCRbeta sequences, prepared with unique molecular identifiers, was generated. TCRdb called the PCR reads again in MiXCR, with one record for every CDR3 protein. The sample contains around 370,000 distinct CDR3 sequences, about 9.3% of which appear only once. The TCR was taken from a human donor who donated a stem cell graft to a child with acute lymphoblastic leukemia. The sequences come from PBMCs from the stem cell graft donor, collected from the stem cell graft.

The CDR3 DNA sequence: TGTGCCAGCAGTTTGGGCAGGGGAAGCACAGATACGCAGTATTTT. Translating it yields CASSLGRGSTDTQYF. This chain uses TRBV27 with TRBJ2-3, with D tentatively TRBD1 (6 bases). The germline V gene encodes CDR1 MNHEY and CDR2 SMNVEV (reference sequence). V was cut by 3 bases and J by 0 bases, with 10 bases left in between. This CDR3 region has 15 residues.